The 24 T cell receptor beta chains presented below share a single source sample, sequenced in a study of T cells in Graves' hyperthyroidism and ophthalmopathy. Researchers amplified the TCR beta CDR3 regions from RNA transcripts. RT-PCR in the first round (using the HTBI primer set) targeted the TCR CDR3. TCRdb reanalysed the multiplex PCR reads using MiXCR and keeps one entry per CDR3 protein. The sample shows approximately 610,000 distinct CDR3 sequences, about 15% of them seen only once. Specimen: blood. Receptor source: a woman between 40 and 50 years old with Graves' ophthalmopathy.

This clonotype was detected many times. The chain combines TRBV30 with TRBJ1-1; 9 bases map to TRBD1. The CDR3 is 11 residues long. Germline CDR1 and CDR2: GTSNPN and SVGIG (reference sequence). The V gene end was trimmed by 5 bases and the J gene end by 13 bases; junction bases not matched to a gene: 8. The DNA of the CDR3 is TGTGCCTGGCGGGACAGGGAAATTTATTTCTTT. Its translation: CAWRDREIYFF.

This clonotype has a count of ten or more. This chain joins TRBV27 and TRBJ2-7, with a tentative D call TRBD1 (5 bases). V was pared by 5 bases and J by 2 bases, with 19 bases between. The germline gives CDR1 MNHEY, CDR2 SMNVEV (reference sequence). The CDR3 spans 16 residues. The CDR3: CASSTNGQGWAYEQYF. The DNA of the CDR3 is TGTGCCAGCAGTACTAATGGTCAGGGATGGGCCTACGAGCAGTACTTC.

There are many counts of this clonotype. The genes are TRBV30 and TRBJ2-7; 7 bases match TRBD2. CDR3 length: 11 residues. CDR1 is GTSNPN, CDR2 SVGIG, per germline (reference sequence). Losses at the gene ends were 5 bases for V and 5 bases for J; bases not matched to a gene: 3. The CDR3 DNA follows: TGTGCCTGGGCGGGAGAGCACGAGCAGTACTTC. This gives the protein CAWAGEHEQYF.

Points on this clonotype: A read error is possible here, since a much larger clone lies one base away. CDR3 amino acids: CASSSPRTANSYGYTF. Written as DNA, the CDR3 is TGTGCCAGCAGTTCGCCTCGGACAGCCAACAGCTATGGCTACACCTTC. The chain employs TRBV28 and TRBJ1-2, with a tentative D call TRBD1 (6 bases). V lost 4 bases and J lost 4, with 19 bases in between. The CDR3 contains 16 residues. Germline V gene lookup returns CDR1 MDHEN and CDR2 SYDVKM.

This clonotype was counted at least ten times. This chain uses TRBV12-3 or TRBV12-4 with TRBJ1-2; 7 nucleotides line up with TRBD1. The V gene end was trimmed by 4 bases and the J gene end by 0 bases; junction bases not matched to a gene: 8. The CDR3 is 16 amino acids. The CDR3 reads CASSSTGSDANYGYTF. CDR3 DNA sequence: TGTGCCAGCAGTTCGACAGGGAGTGACGCTAACTATGGCTACACCTTC.

This clonotype showed up many times. The gene calls are TRBV20-1 and TRBJ1-1; TRBD1 is a possible D gene (5 bases). The V gene's germline CDR1 is DFQATT and CDR2 SNEGSKA (reference sequence). The ends were cut back, 4 bases at V and 7 bases at J, with 13 bases in the middle. This CDR3 contains 12 residues. Here the CDR3 reads CSANRGSFEAFF. The DNA for the CDR3 is TGCAGTGCTAACCGGGGCTCTTTTGAAGCTTTCTTT.

This clonotype came up a few times. The rearrangement uses TRBV4-1 and TRBJ2-7; maybe TRBD1 (5 bases). This CDR3 spans 13 amino acids. Germline lookup yields CDR1 MGHRA and CDR2 YSYEKL. The V end lost 0 bases, the J end lost 4 bases, and 7 bases lay between the germline ends. CDR3 in amino acids: CASSQEGQYEQYF. The CDR3 DNA follows: TGCGCCAGCAGCCAAGAAGGACAATACGAGCAGTACTTC.

This clonotype has a count of ten or more. This chain connects TRBV28 to TRBJ1-1; D is undetermined. The CDR3 covers 14 residues. Trimming took off 6 bases at V and 4 bases at J, with 15 bases between the two ends. Germline V gives CDR1 MDHEN, CDR2 SYDVKM. This CDR3 reads CASSRRLASTEAFF. DNA for the CDR3: TGTGCCAGCAGCCGTCGACTGGCGAGCACTGAAGCTTTCTTT.

The chain links TRBV10-3 to TRBJ2-4, with D perhaps TRBD2 (5 bases). The CDR3 extends over 11 amino acids. Per the germline V gene, CDR1 is ENHRY and CDR2 is SYGVKD. Trimming stripped 3 bases from V and 12 bases from J, with 9 bases between. CDR3 DNA: TGTGCCATCAGTGAAAGCGGTTCTCAGTACTTC. It specifies CAISESGSQYF.

V gene TRBV3-1 combines with J gene TRBJ1-1; D is uncertain. CDR1 is LGHDT, CDR2 YNNKEL, per germline (reference sequence). The CDR3 covers 14 residues. V was trimmed by 6 bases and J by 4 bases, leaving 15 bases between them. CDR3 bases: TGTGCCAGCAGGGAGGGTACAGCCCTCACTGAAGCTTTCTTT. It codes for CASREGTALTEAFF.

This clonotype was picked up many times. The gene calls are TRBV12-3 or TRBV12-4 and TRBJ2-7; 7 positions agree with TRBD1. The V gene end was trimmed by 5 bases and the J gene end by 3 bases; junction bases not matched to a gene: 4. The CDR3 is made up of 13 amino acids. CDR3 DNA sequence: TGTGCCAGCAGTAAGGACAGGATCTACGAGCAGTACTTC. It translates to CASSKDRIYEQYF.

This clonotype was picked up many times. V is TRBV6-2 or TRBV6-3 and J is TRBJ1-2; no clear D. V was cut by 9 bases and J by 5 bases, with 10 bases left in between. Germline V gene data show CDR1 as MNHEY and CDR2 as SVGEGT. This CDR3 is 11 amino acids long. This CDR3 is CASGPSYGYTF. The CDR3 bases are TGTGCCAGTGGACCGTCTTATGGCTACACCTTC.

This clonotype was recorded many times. The chain has TRBV6-2 or TRBV6-3 and TRBJ2-7; 11 bases agree with TRBD1. J lost 6 bases, V lost 2 bases, and 3 bases had no gene match. From germline, CDR1 is MNHEY and CDR2 SVGEGT. The CDR3 sequence is 14 residues long. CDR3 sequence (DNA): TGTGCCAGCAGTTACGGGACAGGGGGGTTCGAGCAGTACTTC. Translated, it gives CASSYGTGGFEQYF.

In this sample, this clonotype turned up many times. The chain carries TRBV12-3 or TRBV12-4 and TRBJ1-5; D gene ambiguous. Trimming removed 4 bases at V and 7 bases at J, with 11 bases between. The CDR3 contains 13 residues. The CDR3 DNA follows: TGTGCCAGCAGTTCCCAACAAGGGCAGCCCCAGCATTTT. Translating gives CASSSQQGQPQHF.

This clonotype was recorded at least ten times. This may arise from a read error, as a much more abundant clone is one base away. The genes are TRBV10-3 and TRBJ2-2; no reliable D call. CDR3 length: 12 residues. V gave up 2 bases and J gave up 2 bases, with 0 bases separating them. The V gene's germline CDR1 is ENHRY and CDR2 SYGVKD. CDR3 residues: CAISENTGELFF. The CDR3, as DNA: TGTGCCATCAGTGAGAACACCGGGGAGCTGTTTTTT.

This clonotype occurred a few times. This sequence joins TRBV27 and TRBJ2-7, with 12 bases aligning to TRBD2. V trimming: 4 bases; J trimming: 3 bases; junction bases outside the gene matches: 7. Per the germline V gene, CDR1 is MNHEY and CDR2 is SMNVEV (reference sequence). The CDR3 length is 16 residues. The CDR3, as DNA: TGTGCCAGCAGTTCGTCCGGACTAGCGGGACGCTACGAGCAGTACTTC. This gives the protein CASSSSGLAGRYEQYF.

This clonotype showed up many times. V gene TRBV30 combines with J gene TRBJ2-7; a possible D gene is TRBD1 (5 bases). Germline assignment: CDR1 GTSNPN and CDR2 SVGIG (reference sequence). The CDR3 has 12 amino acids. V dropped 4 bases and J dropped 2 bases, with 9 bases sitting between them. The CDR3, as DNA: TGTGCCTGGATTGGGGCCCCCTACGAGCAGTACTTC. Translation: CAWIGAPYEQYF.

This clonotype has ten or more counts. The J gene is TRBJ1-1, the V gene TRBV7-8, with TRBD1 as a possible D gene (5 bases). This CDR3 has 13 residues. Germline-derived CDR1 and CDR2 are SGHVS and FQNEAQ. The V end was cut by 0 bases, the J end by 8 bases, with 10 bases between. The CDR3 nucleotides read TGTGCCAGCAGCTTAGCGTATGGGGCCGAAGCTTTCTTT. Its protein is CASSLAYGAEAFF.

This clonotype was seen many times. V gene TRBV29-1 combines with J gene TRBJ2-2, with TRBD2 matching over 9 bases. The J segment lost 3 bases and the V segment lost 0 bases, leaving 5 bases of the junction unmatched. Germline V gives CDR1 SQVTM, CDR2 ANQGSEA. This CDR3 comprises 16 residues. CDR3 residues: CSVEDQTSGDTGELFF. CDR3 DNA: TGCAGCGTTGAAGATCAGACTAGCGGAGACACCGGGGAGCTGTTTTTT.

The rearrangement uses TRBV28 and TRBJ2-5; D uncertain. The CDR3 spans 13 residues. V lost 6 bases, J lost 4 bases, and 12 bases lay in between. Germline values: CDR1 MDHEN, CDR2 SYDVKM. The CDR3 here is CASRGLPTETQYF. DNA for the CDR3: TGTGCCAGCAGAGGGCTACCAACAGAGACCCAGTACTTC.

This clonotype was seen ten or more times. This chain uses TRBV12-3 or TRBV12-4 with TRBJ2-5, with TRBD2 matching 14 bases. Trimming cost V 6 bases and J 4 bases; bases outside gene matches: 4. CDR3 length: 15 residues. CDR3 sequence: CASRGLAGGGETQYF. In DNA, the CDR3 is TGTGCCAGCAGAGGACTAGCGGGAGGCGGAGAGACCCAGTACTTC.

The rearrangement uses TRBV19 and TRBJ1-1; 9 bases fit TRBD1. This CDR3 contains 14 residues. V lost 9 bases and J lost 5; bases outside the gene matches: 10. The germline gives CDR1 LNHDA, CDR2 SQIVND (reference sequence). In DNA form, the CDR3 reads TGTGCCAGCAGACCGGGACAGGGTTTGACTGAAGCTTTCTTT. Encoded protein: CASRPGQGLTEAFF. The full variable domain, completed using reference TRBV19 and TRBJ1-1, is DGGITQSPKYLFRKEGQNVTLSCEQNLNHDAMYWYRQDPGQGLRLIYYSQIVNDFQKGDIAEGYSVSREKKESFPLTVTSAQKNPTAFYLCASRPGQGLTEAFFGQGTRLTVV.

V is TRBV28 and J is TRBJ2-7; D not certain. Trimming left V 4 bases short and J 1 base short, with 14 bases between. This CDR3 region has 15 residues. Germline V gene data show CDR1 as MDHEN and CDR2 as SYDVKM. CDR3 in amino acids: CASSYYGSVSYEQYF. CDR3 coding DNA: TGTGCCAGCAGTTACTACGGGTCGGTTTCCTACGAGCAGTACTTC.

On this clonotype itself: A much larger clone lies one base from this, so it may be a read error. The CDR3 DNA sequence: TGCGTCAGCAGCTTTTTCGGAACTTCCTACGAGCAGTACTTC. It is translated as CVSSFFGTSYEQYF. The chain couples TRBV5-1 to TRBJ2-7; D unclear. The CDR3 is made up of 14 amino acids. CDR1 is SGHRS, CDR2 YFSETQ, per germline.